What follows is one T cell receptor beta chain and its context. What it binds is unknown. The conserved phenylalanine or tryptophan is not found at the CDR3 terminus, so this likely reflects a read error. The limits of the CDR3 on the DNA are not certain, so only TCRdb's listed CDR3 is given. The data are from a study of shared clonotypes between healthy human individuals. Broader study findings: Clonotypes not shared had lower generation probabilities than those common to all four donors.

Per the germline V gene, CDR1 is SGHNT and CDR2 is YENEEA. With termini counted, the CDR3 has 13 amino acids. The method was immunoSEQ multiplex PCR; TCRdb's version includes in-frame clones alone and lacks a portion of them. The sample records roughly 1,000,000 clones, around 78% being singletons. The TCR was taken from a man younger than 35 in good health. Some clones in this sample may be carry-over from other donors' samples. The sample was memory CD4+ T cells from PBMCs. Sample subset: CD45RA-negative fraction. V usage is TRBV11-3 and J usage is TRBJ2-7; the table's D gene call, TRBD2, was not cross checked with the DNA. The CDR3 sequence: CASSHPAAVLIWP.